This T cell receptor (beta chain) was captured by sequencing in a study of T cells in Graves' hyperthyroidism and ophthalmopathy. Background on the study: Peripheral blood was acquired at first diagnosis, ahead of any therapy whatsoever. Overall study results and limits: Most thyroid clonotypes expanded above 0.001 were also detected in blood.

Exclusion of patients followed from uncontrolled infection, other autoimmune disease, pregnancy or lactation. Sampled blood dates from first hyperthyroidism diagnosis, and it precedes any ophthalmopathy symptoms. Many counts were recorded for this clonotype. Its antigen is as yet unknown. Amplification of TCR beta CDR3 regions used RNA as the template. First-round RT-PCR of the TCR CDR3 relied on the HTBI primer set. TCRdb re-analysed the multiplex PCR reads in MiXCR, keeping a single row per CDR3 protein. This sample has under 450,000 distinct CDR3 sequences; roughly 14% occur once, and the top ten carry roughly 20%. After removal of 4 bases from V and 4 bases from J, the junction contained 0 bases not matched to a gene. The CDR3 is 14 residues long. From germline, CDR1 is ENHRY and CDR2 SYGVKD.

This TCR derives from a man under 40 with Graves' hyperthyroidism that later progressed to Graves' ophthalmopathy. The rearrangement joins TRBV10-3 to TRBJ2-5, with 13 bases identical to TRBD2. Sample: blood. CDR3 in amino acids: CAISGTSGGETQYF. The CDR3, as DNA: TGTGCCATCAGTGGGACTAGCGGGGGAGAGACCCAGTACTTC.